This passage covers 28 T cell receptor beta chains from one sample sequenced in a study of technical replicates of blood from several donors (dated by TCRdb to about 2017). The library was prepared using the immunoSEQ multiplex PCR assay. TCRdb obtained this table from immuneACCESS and retained in-frame rearrangements with V and J assigned. These tables miss some clones; where compared with another copy, unresolved V genes account for less than half of the shortfall, and the remainder is unexplained. The sample data list approximately 92,000 clones, and 95% of these were observed just once. 0.21% of the sample belongs to the ten largest clones. Specimen: T cells isolated from PBMCs. Every receptor here comes from a human donor in good health.

The chain is built from TRBV18 and TRBJ1-5; 7 bases agree with TRBD1. This CDR3 has 18 residues. J gave up 0 bases and V 6 bases, and 14 bases lay outside the gene matches. Germline V gives CDR1 KGHSH, CDR2 LQKENI. The CDR3 protein is CASSPGTERTYSNQPQHF. CDR3 nucleotide sequence: TGTGCCAGCTCCCCCGGGACAGAGCGGACCTATAGCAATCAGCCCCAGCATTTT. The full variable domain, rest sourced from reference TRBV18 and TRBJ1-5, is NAGVMQNPRHLVRRRGQEARLRCSPMKGHSHVYWYRQLPEEGLKFMVYLQKENIIDESGMPKERFSAEFPKEGPSILRIQQVVRGDSAAYFCASSPGTERTYSNQPQHFGDGTRLSIL.

The V call is TRBV11-2, the J call TRBJ1-1; no clear D gene. From germline, CDR1 is SGHAT and CDR2 FQNNGV. This CDR3 has 15 residues. Trimming took 1 base from V and 0 from J, leaving 9 bases between them. The CDR3 loop reads CASSLAEGMNTEAFF. The CDR3 DNA is TGTGCCAGCAGCTTAGCAGAGGGTATGAACACTGAAGCTTTCTTT.

The chain recombines TRBV6-5 with TRBJ1-5; D remains unclear. This CDR3 is 13 amino acids long. Trimming took 5 bases from V and 9 from J, leaving 14 bases between them. Germline V gene data show CDR1 as MNHEY and CDR2 as SVGAGI. Here the CDR3 reads CASSPRQARPQHF. The CDR3 DNA follows: TGTGCCAGCAGTCCCCGGCAGGCTCGGCCCCAGCATTTT.

The chain recombines TRBV6-5 with TRBJ1-2; the D gene is possibly TRBD1 (6 bases). Looked up from germline, CDR1 is MNHEY and CDR2 is SVGAGI. The V gene lost 5 bases and the J gene lost 7 bases, with 11 bases spanning the gap. The CDR3 is 12 residues long. CDR3 DNA sequence: TGTGCCAGCAGTCCGAACAGGGTTGGCTACACCTTC. Translating gives CASSPNRVGYTF.

The gene calls are TRBV5-1 and TRBJ1-1; no reliable D call. Trimming took 4 bases from V and 8 from J, leaving 18 bases between them. This CDR3 comprises 14 residues. Germline V gene sequence: CDR1 SGHRS, CDR2 YFSETQ. This chain's CDR3 is CASSPMETYTEAFF. CDR3 in DNA: TGCGCCAGCAGCCCCATGGAGACCTATACCGAAGCTTTCTTT.

The chain carries TRBV30 and TRBJ1-1; TRBD1 agrees at 9 bases. The CDR3 contains 13 residues. V lost 6 bases, J lost 4 bases, and 6 bases stayed unmatched. The germline gives CDR1 GTSNPN, CDR2 SVGIG (reference sequence). This chain's CDR3 is CACKGQGITEAFF. The DNA of the CDR3 is TGTGCCTGCAAGGGACAGGGTATCACTGAAGCTTTCTTT.

The chain couples TRBV11-2 to TRBJ2-1, with D perhaps matching TRBD2 (6 bases). The CDR3 is made up of 16 amino acids. V dropped 7 bases and J dropped 1 base, with 17 bases sitting between them. Germline V gene sequence: CDR1 SGHAT, CDR2 FQNNGV. DNA for the CDR3: TGTGCCAGCACCTCAGAGGGAGGTGGATCCTACAATGAGCAGTTCTTC. Translation gives CASTSEGGGSYNEQFF.

The chain carries TRBV5-1 and TRBJ2-1, with 8 bases lining up with TRBD2. The trim removed 0 bases at V and 10 bases at J, leaving 3 bases unmatched. The CDR3 extends over 13 amino acids. CDR1 SGHRS and CDR2 YFSETQ come from the germline V gene. The CDR3 DNA reads TGCGCCAGCAGCTTGGGGACTAGCACAGAGCAGTTCTTC. Translation: CASSLGTSTEQFF.

V and J are TRBV19 and TRBJ2-2; perhaps TRBD2 as D (5 bases). The CDR3 has 15 amino acids. V was trimmed by 4 bases and J by 7 bases, leaving 16 bases between them. Germline V lookup: CDR1 LNHDA, CDR2 SQIVND (reference sequence). The CDR3 reads CASSNPWRADGELFF. The DNA of the CDR3 is TGTGCCAGTAGTAATCCATGGCGGGCGGACGGGGAGCTGTTTTTT. Looking up the rest from reference TRBV19 and TRBJ2-2 gives the full variable domain: DGGITQSPKYLFRKEGQNVTLSCEQNLNHDAMYWYRQDPGQGLRLIYYSQIVNDFQKGDIAEGYSVSREKKESFPLTVTSAQKNPTAFYLCASSNPWRADGELFFGEGSRLTVL.

V is TRBV5-1 and J is TRBJ1-1; unclear D gene. The CDR3 loop spans 13 amino acids. Trimming left V 4 bases short and J 1 base short, with 8 bases between. Germline V gene data show CDR1 as SGHRS and CDR2 as YFSETQ. CDR3 in amino acids: CASSESPNTEAFF. The CDR3, as DNA: TGCGCCAGCAGCGAAAGCCCGAACACTGAAGCTTTCTTT.

The rearrangement uses TRBV28 and TRBJ2-1; tentative D call: TRBD1 (5 bases). The length of the CDR3 is 14 residues. From germline, CDR1 is MDHEN and CDR2 SYDVKM. V was cut by 5 bases and J by 4 bases, with 12 bases left in between. CDR3 region: CASSSSTAYNEQFF. The CDR3 bases are TGTGCCAGCAGTAGCTCGACAGCGTACAATGAGCAGTTCTTC.

The chain recombines TRBV7-9 with TRBJ2-5, with D possibly being TRBD2 (6 bases). Germline V gene data show CDR1 as SEHNR and CDR2 as FQNEAQ (reference sequence). CDR3 length: 14 amino acids. Trimming removed 0 bases at V and 5 bases at J, with 10 bases between. CDR3 amino acids: CASSLAGGLETQYF. In DNA form, the CDR3 reads TGTGCCAGCAGCTTAGCGGGGGGTTTGGAGACCCAGTACTTC.

J is TRBJ1-2 and V is TRBV5-1; TRBD1 matches 7 bases. The V gene end was trimmed by 0 bases and the J gene end by 4 bases; junction bases not matched to a gene: 3. The CDR3 sequence is 14 residues long. Looked up from germline, CDR1 is SGHRS and CDR2 is YFSETQ. CDR3 residues: CASSLGDSGYGYTF. The CDR3, as DNA: TGCGCCAGCAGCTTGGGGGACAGCGGCTATGGCTACACCTTC. Using reference TRBV5-1 and TRBJ1-2 for the parts outside the CDR3, the full variable domain is KAGVTQTPRYLIKTRGQQVTLSCSPISGHRSVSWYQQTPGQGLQFLFEYFSETQRNKGNFPGRFSGRQFSNSRSEMNVSTLELGDSALYLCASSLGDSGYGYTFGSGTRLTVV.

The chain couples TRBV2 to TRBJ1-2, with 8 bases aligning to TRBD1. Germline values: CDR1 SNHLY, CDR2 FYNNEI. J lost 8 bases, V lost 1 base, and 6 bases had no gene match. The CDR3 is 14 residues long. CDR3 in amino acids: CASSEVGQGRGYTF. The CDR3, as DNA: TGTGCCAGCAGTGAAGTCGGACAGGGACGAGGCTACACCTTC.

The chain recombines TRBV28 with TRBJ1-1; 8 nucleotides match TRBD1. Germline assignment: CDR1 MDHEN and CDR2 SYDVKM. Germline trimming cut 3 bases from V and 5 bases from J; bases unmatched to any gene: 5. The CDR3 totals 14 residues. CDR3 sequence reads: CASSLTGARTEAFF. The CDR3 DNA follows: TGTGCCAGCAGTTTGACAGGGGCAAGGACTGAAGCTTTCTTT.

The J gene is TRBJ1-2, the V gene TRBV19, with D perhaps matching TRBD1 (5 bases). V was clipped by 3 bases and J by 4 bases, with 12 bases between them. This CDR3 is 14 amino acids long. Germline loops: CDR1 LNHDA, CDR2 SQIVND (reference sequence). The chain's CDR3 is CASSIPDMAYGYTF. CDR3 nucleotide sequence: TGTGCCAGTAGTATCCCGGACATGGCCTATGGCTACACCTTC.

V usage is TRBV25-1 and J usage is TRBJ2-7, with TRBD2 matching 7 bases. This CDR3 is 14 amino acids long. The germline V gene encodes CDR1 MGHDK and CDR2 SYGVNS. The V and J ends lost 7 bases and 6 bases, in that order; junction bases with no gene match: 12. The CDR3 reads CASTRMGRGGEQYF. CDR3 DNA sequence: TGTGCCAGCACCAGAATGGGGAGGGGTGGCGAGCAGTACTTC.

This chain links TRBV10-3 with TRBJ2-3; D not certain. The CDR3 has 11 amino acids. V gave up 9 bases and J gave up 4 bases, with 8 bases separating them. The germline CDR1 and CDR2 sequences are ENHRY and SYGVKD. CDR3 sequence: CAIDLADTQYF. The CDR3 nucleotides are TGTGCCATTGACCTAGCAGATACGCAGTATTTT.

The chain uses TRBV19 and TRBJ1-1, with D possibly matching TRBD1 (6 bases). The V gene lost 4 bases and the J gene lost 0 bases, with 12 bases spanning the gap. CDR3 length equals 15 residues. Per the germline V gene, CDR1 is LNHDA and CDR2 is SQIVND (reference sequence). CDR3 sequence (DNA): TGTGCCAGTAGTAGGGCAGGGGTAATGAACACTGAAGCTTTCTTT. Translating gives CASSRAGVMNTEAFF.

The rearrangement uses TRBV4-1 and TRBJ2-7; D may be TRBD1 (6 bases). This CDR3 has 12 amino acids. Per germline, CDR1 MGHRA and CDR2 YSYEKL. Trimming removed 6 bases at V and 1 base at J, with 7 bases between. The CDR3 region has the DNA TGCGCCAGCAGGGACAGTTCCTACGAGCAGTACTTC. Translation gives CASRDSSYEQYF.

The rearrangement joins TRBV15 to TRBJ2-1; 7 bases map to TRBD2. CDR3 length equals 17 residues. The germline CDR1 and CDR2 sequences are LNHNV and YYDKDF (reference sequence). J was trimmed by 3 bases and V by 5 bases; bases with no gene match: 13. The CDR3 DNA reads TGTGCCACCAGCCGCCACCCACCTAGCGGAGACTACAATGAGCAGTTCTTC. The encoded protein is CATSRHPPSGDYNEQFF.

The V call is TRBV7-9, the J call TRBJ2-1; 14 nucleotides align to TRBD2. The V gene end was trimmed by 3 bases and the J gene end by 8 bases; junction bases not matched to a gene: 12. The CDR3 is 18 residues long. Germline V lookup: CDR1 SEHNR, CDR2 FQNEAQ (reference sequence). Here the CDR3 reads CASSFRLAGGPGWDEQFF. Here the CDR3 DNA reads TGTGCCAGCAGCTTTAGACTAGCGGGGGGGCCAGGATGGGATGAGCAGTTCTTC.

This chain connects TRBV6-5 to TRBJ1-6, with 9 bases aligning to TRBD1. The germline gives CDR1 MNHEY, CDR2 SVGAGI. This CDR3 is 14 amino acids long. V trimming: 6 bases; J trimming: 8 bases; junction bases outside the gene matches: 5. The CDR3 region is CASRGRQGDSPLHF. The CDR3 DNA sequence: TGTGCCAGCAGGGGGAGACAGGGGGATTCACCCCTCCACTTT.

This chain connects TRBV28 to TRBJ1-5; 7 bases map to TRBD1. The germline V gene has CDR1 MDHEN and CDR2 SYDVKM. Losses at the gene ends were 8 bases for V and 3 bases for J; bases not matched to a gene: 10. CDR3 length equals 15 residues. This chain's CDR3 is CASWERDSLNQPQHF. The CDR3 coding sequence is TGTGCCAGCTGGGAGAGGGACAGCCTCAATCAGCCCCAGCATTTT.

The rearrangement uses TRBV4-1 and TRBJ1-2; 8 nucleotides line up with TRBD1. Looked up from germline, CDR1 is MGHRA and CDR2 is YSYEKL. The CDR3 spans 17 residues. Trimming took 5 bases from V and 8 from J; bases not matched to a gene: 19. The CDR3 spells CASSAQSTGGKARGYTF. The CDR3 bases are TGCGCCAGCAGCGCACAATCCACAGGGGGGAAGGCTCGCGGCTACACCTTC.

The gene calls are TRBV7-6 and TRBJ2-1; maybe TRBD1 (7 bases). Trimming took 1 base from V and 9 from J, leaving 13 bases between them. This CDR3 has 14 residues. In germline, CDR1 is SGHVS, CDR2 FNYEAQ. CDR3 loop: CASSLGVQGGEQFF. The CDR3 nucleotides read TGTGCCAGCAGCTTAGGGGTCCAGGGGGGTGAGCAGTTCTTC.

This chain connects TRBV5-8 to TRBJ2-3; no definite D call. This CDR3 spans 13 amino acids. The V end lost 2 bases, the J end lost 6 bases, and 10 bases lay between the germline ends. The V gene's germline CDR1 is SGHTS and CDR2 YDEGEE. The CDR3 DNA follows: TGTGCCAGCAGCTTAATTGAGGCGGATACGCAGTATTTT. Its translation: CASSLIEADTQYF.

The genes are TRBV5-1 and TRBJ2-2; no clear D gene. The CDR3 runs 13 residues. Germline CDR1 SGHRS, CDR2 YFSETQ. V lost 0 bases and J 8 bases, leaving 8 bases between the germline ends. In nucleotides, the CDR3 is TGCGCCAGCAGCTTGGACTATGTAGGGGAGCTGTTTTTT. Translation gives CASSLDYVGELFF.